This T cell receptor beta chain was obtained from a study of blood T cell repertoires in COVID-19. Overall study context: Spain, Italy and the United States supplied samples that represented acute and convalescent COVID-19.

The CDR3 loop spans 11 amino acids. V was pared by 2 bases and J by 8 bases, with 5 bases between. Germline CDR1 reads MNHNS; CDR2 reads SASEGT. Original processing notes: Estimates of nucleated cell counts were drawn from the amplification of reference gene primers. Only in-frame clones appear in the TCRdb table, and some are missing; sequencing was by immunoSEQ multiplex PCR. That table is the source of V, J and clone size, and D and trimming were worked out from the DNA. The table lists about 310,000 clones, around nine tenths of them singletons. The study recruited people aged roughly 18 to 100 years across roughly 25 US areas. This clone came up a few times.

Sequenced input: PBMCs or T cells enriched from blood (not recorded which). The clonotype originates from a woman aged 35 to 49 who had recovered from COVID-19. The chain carries TRBV6-1 and TRBJ2-3; D is undetermined. CDR3 region: CASSESGTQYF. The CDR3 DNA reads TGTGCCAGCAGTGAATCGGGTACGCAGTATTTT.